A selection of T cell receptor beta chains follows, all from one sample in a study of cytomegalovirus exposure and HLA in healthy donors. The assay was immunoSEQ multiplex PCR, and TCRdb's table has in-frame clones only and misses some. The sample records some 120,000 clones, 75% to 85% being singletons. What was sequenced was PBMCs. These receptors were obtained from a man under 40 in good health and CMV-seronegative. The CDR3 runs from the conserved cysteine through the conserved F or W. A D gene is named only where the DNA matches it firmly. Not all rows give a size; the values are once, few, many and, for expanded clones, a class.

v_call: TRBV19
j_call: TRBJ1-2
d_call: TRBD1
clone_size: NA
cdr3_nt: TGTGCCAGTAGTATCTACCTCAAGAGAAGGGACAGAGGAGACTATGGCTACACCTTC
cdr3_aa: CASSIYLKRRDRGDYGYTF

v_call: TRBV19
j_call: TRBJ1-3
d_call: NA
clone_size: NA
cdr3_nt: TGTGCCAGTGAAGACGGGAGCTCTGGAAACACCATATATTTT
cdr3_aa: CASEDGSSGNTIYF

v_call: TRBV7-2
j_call: TRBJ1-2
d_call: TRBD1
clone_size: NA
cdr3_nt: TGTGCCAGCAGCTTAGAGCGGACAGGGGCACGTGGCTACACCTTC
cdr3_aa: CASSLERTGARGYTF

v_call: TRBV19
j_call: TRBJ1-2
d_call: TRBD1
clone_size: NA
cdr3_nt: TGTGCCAGTAGCGAATCGACGTCAGGGGGCCCCTATGGCTACACCTTC
cdr3_aa: CASSESTSGGPYGYTF

v_call: TRBV7-9
j_call: TRBJ2-7
d_call: NA
clone_size: NA
cdr3_nt: TGTGCCAGCAGCCCCCTGCTGCAGGGCATAAATACCTACGAGCAGTACTTC
cdr3_aa: CASSPLLQGINTYEQYF

v_call: TRBV5-1
j_call: TRBJ2-4
d_call: NA
clone_size: NA
cdr3_nt: TGCGCCAGCAGCCTGACAGGTGGCGACAAAAACATTCAGTACTTC
cdr3_aa: CASSLTGGDKNIQYF

v_call: TRBV10-2
j_call: TRBJ1-5
d_call: TRBD1
clone_size: NA
cdr3_nt: TGCGCCAGCAGTGAGTCGATCACAGGGGGCGAACAGCCCCAGCATTTT
cdr3_aa: CASSESITGGEQPQHF

v_call: TRBV2
j_call: TRBJ2-3
d_call: NA
clone_size: NA
cdr3_nt: TGTGCCAGCCAAGACAAACGTACGCAGTATTTT
cdr3_aa: CASQDKRTQYF

v_call: TRBV30
j_call: TRBJ1-1
d_call: NA
clone_size: NA
cdr3_nt: TGTGCCTGGAGTGTTGATTTCGGGGTTGGAGCTTTCTTT
cdr3_aa: CAWSVDFGVGAFF

v_call: TRBV15
j_call: TRBJ2-6
d_call: NA
clone_size: NA
cdr3_nt: TGTGCCACCAGCAGCCACACAGGGTACGGGGCCAACGTCCTGACTTTC
cdr3_aa: CATSSHTGYGANVLTF

v_call: TRBV30
j_call: TRBJ2-7
d_call: NA
clone_size: NA
cdr3_nt: TGTGCCTGGAGTGTCCGGGGTTTTTCCTACGAGCAGTACTTC
cdr3_aa: CAWSVRGFSYEQYF

v_call: TRBV6-5
j_call: TRBJ2-5
d_call: TRBD1
clone_size: NA
cdr3_nt: TGTGCCAGCAGCGAGACAGGGTTTGGGACCCAGTACTTC
cdr3_aa: CASSETGFGTQYF

v_call: TRBV30
j_call: TRBJ2-6
d_call: NA
clone_size: once
cdr3_nt: TGTGCCTCTGAGGGCGGGACCCCTGGGGCCAACGTCCTGACTTTC
cdr3_aa: CASEGGTPGANVLTF

v_call: TRBV11-2
j_call: TRBJ2-1
d_call: TRBD1
clone_size: once
cdr3_nt: TGTGCCAGCAGCTTAGCGGGACAGGGACACAATGAGCAGTTCTTC
cdr3_aa: CASSLAGQGHNEQFF

v_call: TRBV19
j_call: TRBJ2-2
d_call: NA
clone_size: NA
cdr3_nt: TGTGCCAGTAGTATCGTCGGGTTCGCGAACACCGGGGAGCTGTTTTTT
cdr3_aa: CASSIVGFANTGELFF

v_call: TRBV10-3
j_call: TRBJ1-2
d_call: TRBD1
clone_size: NA
cdr3_nt: TGTGCCAGCCATTCGGGACAGCGTCAGAACTATGGCTACACCTTC
cdr3_aa: CASHSGQRQNYGYTF

v_call: TRBV10-3
j_call: TRBJ1-3
d_call: TRBD1
clone_size: few
cdr3_nt: TGTGCCATCAGGGTCTGGACAGGCGGCTCTGGAAACACCATATATTTT
cdr3_aa: CAIRVWTGGSGNTIYF

v_call: TRBV19
j_call: TRBJ1-1
d_call: NA
clone_size: NA
cdr3_nt: TGTGCCAGTAGTATGAGGGACACTGAAGCTTTCTTT
cdr3_aa: CASSMRDTEAFF

v_call: TRBV27
j_call: TRBJ2-7
d_call: TRBD2
clone_size: NA
cdr3_nt: TGTGCCAGCAGTTACGGCGGGAGTTCGACTTACGAGCAGTACTTC
cdr3_aa: CASSYGGSSTYEQYF

v_call: TRBV7-2
j_call: TRBJ2-1
d_call: NA
clone_size: NA
cdr3_nt: TGTGCCAGCAGCTTAGTATCGGTGTACAATGAGCAGTTCTTC
cdr3_aa: CASSLVSVYNEQFF

v_call: TRBV9
j_call: TRBJ2-3
d_call: TRBD2
clone_size: NA
cdr3_nt: TGTGCCAGCAGCGGGAGGGGACTAGCGGAAAGGGGGGATACGCAGTATTTT
cdr3_aa: CASSGRGLAERGDTQYF

v_call: TRBV29-1
j_call: TRBJ1-3
d_call: TRBD1
clone_size: NA
cdr3_nt: TGCAGCGTGGCGGACAGGGTTTTAACTGGAAACACCATATATTTT
cdr3_aa: CSVADRVLTGNTIYF

v_call: TRBV19
j_call: TRBJ2-6
d_call: TRBD1
clone_size: NA
cdr3_nt: TGTGCCAGTAGTGCTCAGGGGGCGCCTGGGGCCAACGTCCTGACTTTC
cdr3_aa: CASSAQGAPGANVLTF

v_call: TRBV19
j_call: TRBJ2-7
d_call: NA
clone_size: NA
cdr3_nt: TGTGCCAGTAGGGGTCACAGGGAGTTCGGTAACGAGCAGTACTTC
cdr3_aa: CASRGHREFGNEQYF

v_call: TRBV7-2
j_call: TRBJ2-5
d_call: NA
clone_size: NA
cdr3_nt: TGTGCCAGCAGCACGGGACTGGATGGAGAGACCCAGTACTTC
cdr3_aa: CASSTGLDGETQYF

v_call: TRBV2
j_call: TRBJ2-3
d_call: NA
clone_size: NA
cdr3_nt: TGTGCCAGCAGTGAAAGGAGTGGCACAGATACGCAGTATTTT
cdr3_aa: CASSERSGTDTQYF

v_call: TRBV11-2
j_call: TRBJ2-2
d_call: NA
clone_size: NA
cdr3_nt: TGTGCCAGCAGCTTCGCGGGATTGTCGTCAGGGGAGCTGTTTTTT
cdr3_aa: CASSFAGLSSGELFF